This T cell receptor (beta chain) was identified in a study of OX40 agonist ivuxolimab in advanced cancers. Study details: Patients were treated with ivuxolimab, an agonistic anti-OX40 (CD134) antibody. Across the patients, intravenous ivuxolimab was delivered every 2 weeks at 0.01 to 10 mg/kg. Mean age approximately 61 years, range about 20 to 85; nearly 85% male. Overall study findings and caveats: A proportion of nonresponders additionally exhibited low normalized T-cell clonal expansion.

V lost 0 bases, J lost 6 bases, and 11 bases lay in between. This CDR3 has 15 amino acids. Germline V gene data show CDR1 as KGHSH and CDR2 as LQKENI. In regard to this clone: The antigen is undetermined.

Libraries were prepared by immunoSEQ multiplex PCR; TCRdb keeps only in-frame clonotypes and omits some of them. This table holds roughly 60,000 clones, 86% found once. V and J are TRBV18 and TRBJ2-2; unclear D gene. The specimen comprised CD4+ or CD8+ T cells sorted from blood, sampled in a trial of the OX40 agonist ivuxolimab. This sequence originates from an adult with an advanced solid tumor such as melanoma, head and neck, liver or kidney cancer. The CDR3 reads CASSPPPSTAGELFF. CDR3 sequence (DNA): TGTGCCAGCTCACCACCACCTTCAACGGCCGGGGAGCTGTTTTTT.